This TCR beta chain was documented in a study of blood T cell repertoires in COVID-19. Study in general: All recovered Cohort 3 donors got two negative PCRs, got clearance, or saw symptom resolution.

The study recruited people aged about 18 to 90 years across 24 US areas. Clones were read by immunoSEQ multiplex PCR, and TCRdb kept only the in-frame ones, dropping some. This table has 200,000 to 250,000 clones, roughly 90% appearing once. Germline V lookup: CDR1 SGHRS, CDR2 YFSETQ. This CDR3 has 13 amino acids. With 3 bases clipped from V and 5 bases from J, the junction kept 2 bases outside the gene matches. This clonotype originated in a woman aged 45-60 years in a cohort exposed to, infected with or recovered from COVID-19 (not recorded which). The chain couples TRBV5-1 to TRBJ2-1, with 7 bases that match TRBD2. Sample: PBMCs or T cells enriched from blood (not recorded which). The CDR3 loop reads CASSYGGNNEQFF. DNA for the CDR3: TGCGCCAGCAGCTACGGGGGGAACAATGAGCAGTTCTTC.